The 8 T cell receptor beta chains given below trace back to one sample, sequenced in a study of shared clonotypes between healthy human individuals. Only in-frame clones appear in the TCRdb table, and some are missing; sequencing was by immunoSEQ multiplex PCR. Among about 500,000 clones, around 77% were seen once, and the ten largest hold about 12%. Sample: PBMCs. These receptor sequences come from a woman aged 40 to 55 in good health. Some clones in this sample may be carry-over from other donors' samples.

V gene TRBV9 combines with J gene TRBJ2-7; either TRBD1 or TRBD2 may supply D (5 bases each). Germline V CDR1 and CDR2: SGDLS, YYNGEE. V shed 3 bases and J shed 0 bases, with 13 bases lying between them. The CDR3 sequence is 15 residues long. DNA of the CDR3: TGTGCCAGCAGCGCCGGGGACGGCAGCTCCTACGAGCAGTACTTC. Amino acids: CASSAGDGSSYEQYF.

On this clone: The missing conserved phenylalanine or tryptophan at the end of this CDR3 makes a read error likely. The DNA is omitted, as the CDR3 cannot be located on it reliably, and the CDR3 follows TCRdb's listing. The chain combines TRBV30 with TRBJ1-1. The germline gives CDR1 GTSNPN, CDR2 SVGIG (reference sequence). The CDR3 is 13 residues long, counting both termini. The chain's CDR3 is CAWNRDLYTEALL.

This clone was seen just once. Other DNA sequences in the sample encode the same CDR3. The V gene is TRBV4-3, the J gene TRBJ2-1; TRBD2 agrees at 9 bases. The CDR3 is 14 amino acids. Germline V gene sequence: CDR1 LGHNA, CDR2 YSLEER. The J segment lost 6 bases and the V segment lost 3 bases, leaving 3 bases of the junction unmatched. In nucleotides, the CDR3 is TGCGCCAGCAGCCAGGGACTAGCCCCCAATGAGCAGTTCTTC. Protein: CASSQGLAPNEQFF.

This clone was found once. The V call is TRBV19, the J call TRBJ1-5, with D possibly matching TRBD1 (5 bases). Trimming shortened V by 8 bases and J by 0 bases, and 14 bases separated the two germline ends. In germline, CDR1 is LNHDA, CDR2 SQIVND (reference sequence). The CDR3 loop spans 15 amino acids. The CDR3 DNA reads as TGTGCCAGTTCCTCCGGGACGCATAGCAATCAGCCCCAGCATTTT. Its protein product is CASSSGTHSNQPQHF.

The CDR3 loop reads CASSIDPGQGVHYGYTF. CDR3 bases: TGTGCCAGTAGTATAGACCCTGGACAGGGGGTACACTATGGCTACACCTTC. V and J are TRBV19 and TRBJ1-2; 10 positions match TRBD1. CDR1 is LNHDA and CDR2 is SQIVND in the germline V gene (reference sequence). V lost 0 bases, J lost 3 bases, and 7 bases stayed unmatched. The CDR3 loop spans 17 amino acids.

This clone was observed a handful of times. The chain combines TRBV14 with TRBJ1-2; D remains ambiguous. The CDR3 loop spans 13 amino acids. Between the trimmed V and J ends, which lost 4 bases and 2 bases, there was a span of 8 bases. The germline V gene has CDR1 SGHDN and CDR2 FVKESK. In DNA, the CDR3 is TGTGCCAGCAGCCCCACGCGGAACTATGGCTACACCTTC. It yields the protein CASSPTRNYGYTF.

As concerns this clone: This sequence may be a read error, since a much larger clone differs from it by one base. The chain uses TRBV6-1 and TRBJ2-5; D remains unclear. V lost 2 bases and J 5 bases, leaving 9 bases between the germline ends. CDR3 length: 13 residues. The germline V gene encodes CDR1 MNHNS and CDR2 SASEGT. This chain's CDR3 is CASSERVRETQYF. Here the CDR3 DNA reads TGTGCCAGCAGTGAAAGGGTCAGGGAGACCCAGTACTTC.

With regard to this clone: The junction differs from germline at one of its ends, possibly a read error. V gene TRBV9 combines with J gene TRBJ1-6; TRBD1 aligns across 9 bases. CDR1 SGDLS and CDR2 YYNGEE come from the germline V gene. CDR3 size: 14 residues. CDR3 sequence reads: CASSGRQGESPLHF. In DNA form, the CDR3 reads TGTGCCAGCAGCGGCCGACAGGGGGAGTCACCCCTCCATTTT.